Following are 19 T cell receptor beta chains from one sample sequenced in a study of blood T cell repertoires in COVID-19. Clones were read by immunoSEQ multiplex PCR, and TCRdb kept only the in-frame ones, dropping some. Among approximately 200,000 clones listed, about 88% were seen once. The sequencing input was peripheral blood. All receptors derive from a man aged 35-49 years with active or convalescent COVID-19.

Written as DNA, the CDR3 is TGCGCCAGCAGCTTACAGGGGGCCTATGGCTACACCTTC. Translation gives CASSLQGAYGYTF. The V gene is TRBV5-1, the J gene TRBJ1-2, with TRBD1 matching over 9 bases. The CDR3 covers 13 residues. Germline CDR1 reads SGHRS; CDR2 reads YFSETQ. With V trimmed by 2 bases and J by 4 bases, 0 bases remained unmatched.

The chain employs TRBV5-1 and TRBJ2-2; TRBD2 aligns across 9 bases. V was pared by 0 bases and J by 0 bases, with 6 bases of the junction left unmatched. Germline CDR1 is SGHRS and CDR2 is YFSETQ. This CDR3 region has 18 residues. The CDR3 DNA reads TGCGCCAGCAGCTTGGCGGGTAGCGGGGGCCCGAACACCGGGGAGCTGTTTTTT. It is translated as CASSLAGSGGPNTGELFF.

The V and J genes are TRBV19 and TRBJ1-1; no firm D call. The V end lost 6 bases, the J end lost 6 bases, and 14 bases lay between the germline ends. From germline, CDR1 is LNHDA and CDR2 SQIVND (reference sequence). The CDR3 contains 13 residues. The CDR3, as DNA: TGTGCCAGTAGCATCGCCGGAGGCGCTGAAGCTTTCTTT. This sequence encodes CASSIAGGAEAFF.

The J gene is TRBJ2-1, the V gene TRBV28; D is unresolved. In germline, CDR1 is MDHEN, CDR2 SYDVKM. The CDR3 sequence is 13 residues long. Trimming pared 5 bases from V and 3 bases from J, leaving 8 bases between. CDR3 in DNA: TGTGCCAGCAGTCAACAGCTCTACAATGAGCAGTTCTTC. It specifies CASSQQLYNEQFF.

This clone has a handful of counts. This chain joins TRBV19 and TRBJ1-1; the D gene is possibly TRBD1 (6 bases). The germline V gene has CDR1 LNHDA and CDR2 SQIVND (reference sequence). This CDR3 has 11 amino acids. The V and J ends lost 9 bases and 5 bases respectively, with 10 bases between them. The CDR3 DNA reads TGTGCCAGCGATCAGGGGACTGAAGCTTTCTTT. As protein: CASDQGTEAFF.

CDR3 sequence (DNA): TGTGCCAGCAGTGGGGGACAGGGAATGAACACTGAAGCTTTCTTT. Translation gives CASSGGQGMNTEAFF. This sequence joins TRBV2 and TRBJ1-1; 9 nucleotides agree with TRBD1. Germline values: CDR1 SNHLY, CDR2 FYNNEI. Trimming removed 4 bases from V and 0 bases from J; junction bases left unmatched: 3. CDR3 length equals 15 residues.

This clone occurred once. V usage is TRBV10-2 and J usage is TRBJ2-1; maybe TRBD2 (6 bases). With 0 bases removed from V and 7 bases from J, the gap between germline ends came to 7 bases. The CDR3 is made up of 13 amino acids. From germline, CDR1 is WSHSY and CDR2 SAAADI. The CDR3 DNA sequence: TGCGCCAGCAGTGAGTCGAGCGGGAATGAGCAGTTCTTC. Encoded protein: CASSESSGNEQFF.

This clone has just one count. V usage is TRBV19 and J usage is TRBJ1-5; D unresolved. With 4 bases removed from V and 1 base from J, the gap between germline ends came to 8 bases. The CDR3 has 14 amino acids. Germline loops: CDR1 LNHDA, CDR2 SQIVND (reference sequence). CDR3 sequence: CASSTLQSNQPQHF. The CDR3 DNA reads as TGTGCCAGTAGTACCCTACAGAGCAATCAGCCCCAGCATTTT. The full variable domain, its missing parts supplied by reference TRBV19 and TRBJ1-5, is DGGITQSPKYLFRKEGQNVTLSCEQNLNHDAMYWYRQDPGQGLRLIYYSQIVNDFQKGDIAEGYSVSREKKESFPLTVTSAQKNPTAFYLCASSTLQSNQPQHFGDGTRLSIL.

The rearrangement joins TRBV12-5 to TRBJ1-1, with D perhaps TRBD1 (6 bases). The germline CDR1 and CDR2 sequences are LGHNT and FRNRAP. The CDR3 consists of 14 residues. V lost 0 bases and J 2 bases, leaving 7 bases between the germline ends. CDR3 DNA: TGTGCTAGTGGTTTGGTACAGGGAAACACTGAAGCTTTCTTT. This codes for CASGLVQGNTEAFF.

This chain uses TRBV11-2 with TRBJ2-1; 7 positions match TRBD1. Germline CDR1 and CDR2: SGHAT and FQNNGV. The CDR3 covers 16 residues. V shed 1 base, J shed 3 bases, and the junction held 6 bases outside the gene matches. In DNA, the CDR3 is TGTGCCAGCAGCTTAGTAGGGGGACAGTTCTACAATGAGCAGTTCTTC. This codes for CASSLVGGQFYNEQFF. The whole variable domain, filled in from reference TRBV11-2 and TRBJ2-1, reads EAGVAQSPRYKIIEKRQSVAFWCNPISGHATLYWYQQILGQGPKLLIQFQNNGVVDDSQLPKDRFSAERLKGVDSTLKIQPAKLEDSAVYLCASSLVGGQFYNEQFFGPGTRLTVL.

The table lists this clone with a count of one. The chain links TRBV29-1 to TRBJ2-3; D is possibly TRBD2 (6 bases). Trimming cost V 6 bases and J 0 bases, with 16 bases left between them. CDR3 size: 15 residues. Germline lookup yields CDR1 SQVTM and CDR2 ANQGSEA. CDR3 protein: CSVDPPSVSTDTQYF. DNA for the CDR3: TGCAGCGTGGATCCTCCTAGCGTTAGCACAGATACGCAGTATTTT.

V usage is TRBV27 and J usage is TRBJ1-2; no clear D. V lost 3 bases to trimming and J lost 0 bases, with 11 bases between them. Per germline, CDR1 MNHEY and CDR2 SMNVEV (reference sequence). This CDR3 has 15 amino acids. The CDR3 nucleotides read TGTGCCAGCAGTTTGACTGTTTTAGCTAACTATGGCTACACCTTC. Amino acid sequence: CASSLTVLANYGYTF.

The chain links TRBV6-5 to TRBJ2-7; 8 bases match TRBD1. V lost 5 bases and J lost 3; bases outside the gene matches: 3. Germline CDR1 reads MNHEY; CDR2 reads SVGAGI. This CDR3 spans 13 amino acids. DNA of the CDR3: TGTGCCAGCAGTACTACAGGGGGCTACGAGCAGTACTTC. Its translation is CASSTTGGYEQYF.

The genes are TRBV5-1 and TRBJ2-1; D remains ambiguous. This CDR3 is built from 15 residues. Germline lookup yields CDR1 SGHRS and CDR2 YFSETQ. V lost 0 bases and J lost 0, with 7 bases in between. CDR3 amino acids: CASSLDTSSYNEQFF. CDR3 bases: TGCGCCAGCAGCTTGGATACGAGCTCCTACAATGAGCAGTTCTTC.

The CDR3 region has the DNA TGTGCCAGCAGTTCAGACAGGAGCTCCTATAATTCACCCCTCCACTTT. Protein sequence: CASSSDRSSYNSPLHF. This sequence joins TRBV28 and TRBJ1-6; the D gene is possibly TRBD1 (6 bases). The V gene's germline CDR1 is MDHEN and CDR2 SYDVKM. The CDR3 extends over 16 amino acids. The V and J ends lost 4 bases and 0 bases respectively, with 10 bases between them. The full variable domain, completed using reference TRBV28 and TRBJ1-6, is DVKVTQSSRYLVKRTGEKVFLECVQDMDHENMFWYRQDPGLGLRLIYFSYDVKMKEKGDIPEGYSVSREKKERFSLILESASTNQTSMYLCASSSDRSSYNSPLHFGNGTRLTVT.

This sequence joins TRBV3-1 (or the pseudogene TRBV3-2) and TRBJ2-1, with 12 bases aligning to TRBD2. CDR3 length: 15 amino acids. After removal of 4 bases from V and 5 bases from J, the junction contained 3 bases not matched to a gene. Germline assignment: CDR1 LGHDT and CDR2 YNNKEL (reference sequence). The CDR3 reads CASSLGLAGNNEQFF. CDR3 bases: TGTGCCAGCAGCCTGGGACTAGCGGGTAACAATGAGCAGTTCTTC.

The rearrangement joins TRBV12-2 to TRBJ2-2; TRBD2 is the table's D call and was not checked against the DNA. TRBV12-2 is classified as a pseudogene. This CDR3 spans 18 amino acids. CDR3 loop: CASRLVSGGQPNTGELFF. CDR3 nucleotide sequence: TGTGCAAGTCGCTTAGTTAGTGGAGGGCAGCCGAACACCGGGGAGCTGTTTTTT.

This clone was counted between two and nine times. V and J are TRBV5-1 and TRBJ1-2; D remains unclear. CDR3 length equals 14 residues. Deletions cut 0 bases from V and 3 bases from J, with 9 bases between. Germline values: CDR1 SGHRS, CDR2 YFSETQ. DNA for the CDR3: TGCGCCAGCAGCTTGGTCGACGGAGACTATGGCTACACCTTC. This gives the protein CASSLVDGDYGYTF.

The CDR3 here is CASRSQGASYEQYF. CDR3 coding DNA: TGTGCCAGCAGGTCACAGGGGGCGTCTTACGAGCAGTACTTC. This rearrangement joins TRBV6-5 to TRBJ2-7; 9 bases align to TRBD1. Unmatched junction bases numbered 7, after V lost 6 bases and J lost 4 bases. This CDR3 contains 14 residues. Germline-derived CDR1 and CDR2 are MNHEY and SVGAGI.